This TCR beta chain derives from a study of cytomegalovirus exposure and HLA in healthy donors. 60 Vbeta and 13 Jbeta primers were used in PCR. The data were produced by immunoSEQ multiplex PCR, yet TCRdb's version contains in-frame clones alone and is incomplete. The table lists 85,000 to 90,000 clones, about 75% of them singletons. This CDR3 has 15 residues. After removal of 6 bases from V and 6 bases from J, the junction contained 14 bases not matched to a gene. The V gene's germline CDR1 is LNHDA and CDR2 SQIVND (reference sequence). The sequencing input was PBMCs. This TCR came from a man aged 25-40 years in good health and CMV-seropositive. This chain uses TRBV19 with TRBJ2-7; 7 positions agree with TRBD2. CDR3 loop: CASSPLSGGTGEQYF. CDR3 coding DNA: TGTGCCAGTAGCCCCCTCTCCGGGGGGACTGGCGAGCAGTACTTC.